This TCR beta chain derives from a study of shared clonotypes between healthy human individuals. V shed 0 bases and J shed 3 bases, with 12 bases lying between them. CDR1 is SGHDN, CDR2 FVKESK, per germline. This CDR3 has 15 amino acids. Study-level points and caveats: Sequencing depth was expected to affect clonotype sharing among donors. Naive subsets generally had larger estimated richness than memory subsets.

Terminally differentiated effector memory CD45RA+ cells were excluded from the naive CD8 cells, which were CD45RO-negative and positively selected for CCR7. As concerns this clone: Its target is not known.

An even split of each subset's genomic DNA across several immunoSEQ plates was performed. Clones were read by immunoSEQ multiplex PCR, and TCRdb kept only the in-frame ones, dropping some. Altogether around 1.9 million clones are present, about 94% being singletons, with the ten largest covering about 1.7%. The sequenced sample was naive CD8+ T cells from PBMCs. The clonotype was recovered from a man between 18 and 35 years old in good health. Some clones in this sample may be carry-over from other donors' samples. The genes are TRBV14 and TRBJ2-7; D remains ambiguous. The CDR3: CASSQDLFGNYEQYF. The CDR3 DNA reads TGTGCCAGCAGCCAAGATCTTTTCGGAAACTACGAGCAGTACTTC.